The next 25 T cell receptor beta chains were all read from a single sample in a study of cytomegalovirus exposure and HLA in healthy donors (dated by TCRdb to between 2016 and 2019). Library generation was performed with the immunoSEQ multiplex PCR assay. The multiplex PCR relied on a mix of 60 forward primers for TCR Vbeta segments and 13 reverse primers for TCR Jbeta segments. Sourced from immuneACCESS, this table was stored by TCRdb with only in-frame sequences that have V and J called. A share of the clones is absent; for the studies checked, an unresolved V gene accounts for under half, and the remainder has no known explanation. The sample data list about 150,000 clones, and 60% to 80% of these were observed just once. The top ten clones comprise approximately 2% of the sample. The sample taken for sequencing was PBMCs. These receptors originate from a man aged 25 to 45 in good health and CMV-seronegative.

The genes are TRBV30 and TRBJ1-1; D possibly corresponds to TRBD1 (5 bases). Germline CDR1 is GTSNPN and CDR2 is SVGIG (reference sequence). Trimming stripped 8 bases from V and 5 bases from J, with 21 bases between. This CDR3 is built from 14 residues. The CDR3 region is CAQRGGIGWTEAFF. In DNA, the CDR3 is TGTGCCCAACGGGGGGGGATAGGATGGACTGAAGCTTTCTTT. Filled out from reference TRBV30 and TRBJ1-1, the complete variable domain reads SQTIHQWPATLVQPVGSPLSLECTVEGTSNPNLYWYRQAAGRGLQLLFYSVGIGQISSEVPQNLSASRPQDRQFILSSKKLLLSDSGFYLCAQRGGIGWTEAFFGQGTRLTVV.

This rearrangement joins TRBV10-2 to TRBJ2-7, with 11 bases that match TRBD2. V lost 6 bases and J lost 0; bases outside the gene matches: 4. Per germline, CDR1 WSHSY and CDR2 SAAADI. This CDR3 has 15 residues. DNA of the CDR3: TGCGCCAGCAGCTCGACTAGCGGGACCTCCTACGAGCAGTACTTC. This encodes CASSSTSGTSYEQYF.

The chain recombines TRBV5-1 with TRBJ2-4; D may be TRBD1 (6 bases). Germline values: CDR1 SGHRS, CDR2 YFSETQ. Trimming left V 0 bases short and J 7 bases short, with 14 bases between. The CDR3 length is 15 residues. The CDR3 DNA is TGCGCCAGCAGCTTGGTGGTAAGCAGGGGCAACATTCAGTACTTC. Residues: CASSLVVSRGNIQYF.

The rearrangement uses TRBV6-1 and TRBJ2-7; D is perhaps TRBD1 (5 bases). V was pared by 4 bases and J by 5 bases, with 9 bases between. The germline gives CDR1 MNHNS, CDR2 SASEGT. This CDR3 spans 12 amino acids. CDR3 in DNA: TGTGCCAGCAGTGTTTTAGGGGACGAGCAGTACTTC. Translated, it gives CASSVLGDEQYF.

This chain uses TRBV7-9 with TRBJ2-3; TRBD1 matches 9 bases. Unmatched junction bases numbered 3, after V lost 4 bases and J lost 4 bases. Per germline, CDR1 SEHNR and CDR2 FQNEAQ (reference sequence). This CDR3 is 14 amino acids long. The CDR3 DNA sequence: TGTGCCAGCAGCTATAGACAGGGGGCAGATACGCAGTATTTT. Residues: CASSYRQGADTQYF.

Written as DNA, the CDR3 is TGTGCCAGCGCTCCACCGGGACAGTATGACGAGCAGTACTTC. Residues: CASAPPGQYDEQYF. The chain has TRBV5-6 and TRBJ2-7, with 7 nucleotides matching TRBD1. Germline CDR1 SGHDT, CDR2 YYEEEE. This CDR3 contains 14 residues. Trimming at V came to 7 bases and at J to 5 bases, leaving 12 bases not matched to a gene.

The chain carries TRBV29-1 and TRBJ2-1; D gene uncertain. The germline V and J ends were trimmed by 3 bases and 5 bases, with 8 bases remaining between them. The CDR3 is made up of 12 amino acids. The germline CDR1 and CDR2 sequences are SQVTM and ANQGSEA. The CDR3 nucleotides read TGCAGCGTTGACAGACTTAACAATGAGCAGTTCTTC. This codes for CSVDRLNNEQFF.

The rearrangement uses TRBV10-1 and TRBJ1-1, with 7 bases that match TRBD1. Per germline, CDR1 WNHNN and CDR2 SYGVQD (reference sequence). The CDR3 is made up of 17 amino acids. V gave up 4 bases and J gave up 3 bases; unmatched junction bases: 14. The CDR3 coding sequence is TGCGCCAGCAGTGGGTCGAATCGGGACAGATATTACACTGAAGCTTTCTTT. The encoded protein is CASSGSNRDRYYTEAFF.

J is TRBJ1-1 and V is TRBV2, with a tentative D call TRBD1 (6 bases). This CDR3 has 15 residues. From germline, CDR1 is SNHLY and CDR2 FYNNEI. Trimming cost V 5 bases and J 0 bases, with 13 bases left between them. This chain's CDR3 is CASSSQGFMNTEAFF. CDR3 nucleotides: TGTGCCAGCAGTTCTCAGGGGTTCATGAACACTGAAGCTTTCTTT.

This clone was counted a few times. This sequence joins TRBV11-2 and TRBJ2-1; 7 nucleotides align to TRBD2. V shed 1 base and J 4 bases; nucleotides not matched to a gene: 13. The CDR3 covers 18 residues. Germline V gene sequence: CDR1 SGHAT, CDR2 FQNNGV. DNA of the CDR3: TGTGCCAGCAGCTTAGGATGGGGGACTACCCGGCGTTACAATGAGCAGTTCTTC. As protein: CASSLGWGTTRRYNEQFF.

The CDR3 bases are TGTGCCAGTAGCCCCACCAGCCGTGTAGCGGCGAACACCGGGGAGCTGTTTTTT. Translation gives CASSPTSRVAANTGELFF. V is TRBV19 and J is TRBJ2-2; tentatively, D is TRBD2 (6 bases). CDR3 length: 18 amino acids. Between the trimmed V and J ends, which lost 6 bases and 0 bases, there was a span of 20 bases. The germline CDR1 and CDR2 sequences are LNHDA and SQIVND (reference sequence).

The gene calls are TRBV18 and TRBJ2-2, with a tentative D call TRBD2 (9 bases). The germline V gene encodes CDR1 KGHSH and CDR2 LQKENI. V was clipped by 3 bases and J by 7 bases, with 30 bases between them. The CDR3 spans 20 residues. The CDR3 DNA is TGTGCCAGCTCACCTAACCCGGGACAGGAGCCAGCGGGAGGTTACGGGGAGCTGTTTTTT. Translation: CASSPNPGQEPAGGYGELFF.

This sequence joins TRBV13 and TRBJ2-7, with TRBD2 identical over 8 bases. The junction had 5 bases not matched to a gene; V was cut back by 4 bases and J by 0 bases. Germline assignment: CDR1 PRHDT and CDR2 FYEKMQ (reference sequence). The CDR3 is made up of 15 amino acids. CDR3 in DNA: TGTGCCAGCAGCTCCCAGCGGGAGACCTCCTACGAGCAGTACTTC. Encoded protein: CASSSQRETSYEQYF.

This rearrangement joins TRBV7-8 to TRBJ2-3; 7 bases are shared with TRBD1. The CDR3 length is 16 residues. With V trimmed by 6 bases and J by 2 bases, 11 bases remained unmatched. Germline V gene data show CDR1 as SGHVS and CDR2 as FQNEAQ. The CDR3 is CASSFPPGQPTDTQYF. CDR3 bases: TGTGCCAGCAGTTTCCCTCCGGGACAGCCCACAGATACGCAGTATTTT.

The rearrangement uses TRBV5-1 and TRBJ2-3, with 8 bases matching TRBD1. Germline V lookup: CDR1 SGHRS, CDR2 YFSETQ. V shed 0 bases, J shed 4 bases, and the junction held 4 bases outside the gene matches. The CDR3 totals 15 residues. CDR3 sequence (DNA): TGCGCCAGCAGCTTGGAGGGACAGGTCCCAGATACGCAGTATTTT. This translates into CASSLEGQVPDTQYF.

This sequence joins TRBV4-1 and TRBJ1-2; TRBD1 matches 7 bases. Losses at the gene ends were 4 bases for V and 3 bases for J; bases not matched to a gene: 8. The CDR3 consists of 15 residues. Germline V gene lookup returns CDR1 MGHRA and CDR2 YSYEKL. For the CDR3, the DNA is TGCGCCAGCAGCCGAACAGGACAGGAAGACTATGGCTACACCTTC. Translated, it gives CASSRTGQEDYGYTF.

This clone was recorded once. The chain links TRBV5-8 to TRBJ1-5, with a possible D match to TRBD1 (5 bases). V was pared by 3 bases and J by 1 base, with 11 bases between. This CDR3 is built from 15 residues. From germline, CDR1 is SGHTS and CDR2 YDEGEE. CDR3 in amino acids: CASSSVGASNQPQHF. The CDR3 nucleotides read TGTGCCAGCAGCTCGGTAGGGGCGAGCAATCAGCCCCAGCATTTT.

This chain connects TRBV5-1 to TRBJ2-2; 7 positions agree with TRBD1. Germline assignment: CDR1 SGHRS and CDR2 YFSETQ. The CDR3 runs to 15 residues. Trimming cost V 4 bases and J 6 bases; bases outside gene matches: 9. CDR3: CASSIDREGAGELFF. The CDR3 DNA reads TGCGCCAGCAGCATCGACAGGGAAGGCGCCGGGGAGCTGTTTTTT.

V gene TRBV27 combines with J gene TRBJ2-5; TRBD1 aligns across 7 bases. Germline-derived CDR1 and CDR2 are MNHEY and SMNVEV (reference sequence). This CDR3 has 14 residues. V lost 7 bases, J lost 2 bases, and 7 bases stayed unmatched. CDR3 bases: TGTGCCAGCAAAATACGCAGGGGGCAAGAGACCCAGTACTTC. It yields the protein CASKIRRGQETQYF.

This clone appeared a single time. The chain has TRBV11-2 and TRBJ2-4; TRBD2 is a possible D gene (6 bases). V was trimmed by 5 bases and J by 10 bases, leaving 12 bases between them. This CDR3 region has 12 residues. Germline values: CDR1 SGHAT, CDR2 FQNNGV. CDR3 coding DNA: TGTGCCAGCAGCCAACTCGGGACTATTCAGTACTTC. Translated: CASSQLGTIQYF.

CDR3 loop: CASSLTAGGPHGELFF. Here the CDR3 DNA reads TGTGCCAGCAGTTTAACTGCGGGAGGGCCTCACGGGGAGCTGTTTTTT. The V gene is TRBV27, the J gene TRBJ2-2; 9 bases fit TRBD2. This CDR3 has 16 amino acids. CDR1 and CDR2 (germline): MNHEY, SMNVEV (reference sequence). V was clipped by 2 bases and J by 7 bases; unmatched bases: 8.

J is TRBJ2-1 and V is TRBV29-1; 9 bases agree with TRBD2. Germline V gives CDR1 SQVTM, CDR2 ANQGSEA. Trimming cost V 8 bases and J 0 bases; bases outside gene matches: 14. The CDR3 spans 17 residues. The CDR3 DNA follows: TGCAGCTCCAACAATCCCCATAGCGGGAGCTCCTACAATGAGCAGTTCTTC. Translated, it gives CSSNNPHSGSSYNEQFF.

CDR3 residues: CASSAKQLSDYGYTF. The CDR3 bases are TGTGCCAGCAGTGCCAAACAGCTTTCGGACTATGGCTACACCTTC. This chain joins TRBV25-1 and TRBJ1-2; D unresolved. Between the trimmed V and J ends, which lost 4 bases and 3 bases, there was a span of 15 bases. Germline CDR1 is MGHDK and CDR2 is SYGVNS. The length of the CDR3 is 15 residues.

This clone was observed once. The J gene is TRBJ2-5, the V gene TRBV7-2, with 9 bases matching TRBD1. The CDR3 has 14 residues. The trim removed 5 bases at V and 5 bases at J, leaving 6 bases unmatched. Germline loops: CDR1 SGHTA, CDR2 FQGNSA. CDR3 DNA: TGTGCCAGCAGCCCCGGGACAGGGCTGGAGACCCAGTACTTC. Its translation is CASSPGTGLETQYF.

The chain carries TRBV19 and TRBJ1-5; TRBD1 is a possible D gene (6 bases). The CDR3 is made up of 15 amino acids. Germline lookup yields CDR1 LNHDA and CDR2 SQIVND (reference sequence). Trimming removed 6 bases from V and 5 bases from J, with 17 bases in between. The DNA for the CDR3 is TGTGCCAGTAGCGGGAAAGGGGGTCGAGATCAGCCCCAGCATTTT. Protein: CASSGKGGRDQPQHF.